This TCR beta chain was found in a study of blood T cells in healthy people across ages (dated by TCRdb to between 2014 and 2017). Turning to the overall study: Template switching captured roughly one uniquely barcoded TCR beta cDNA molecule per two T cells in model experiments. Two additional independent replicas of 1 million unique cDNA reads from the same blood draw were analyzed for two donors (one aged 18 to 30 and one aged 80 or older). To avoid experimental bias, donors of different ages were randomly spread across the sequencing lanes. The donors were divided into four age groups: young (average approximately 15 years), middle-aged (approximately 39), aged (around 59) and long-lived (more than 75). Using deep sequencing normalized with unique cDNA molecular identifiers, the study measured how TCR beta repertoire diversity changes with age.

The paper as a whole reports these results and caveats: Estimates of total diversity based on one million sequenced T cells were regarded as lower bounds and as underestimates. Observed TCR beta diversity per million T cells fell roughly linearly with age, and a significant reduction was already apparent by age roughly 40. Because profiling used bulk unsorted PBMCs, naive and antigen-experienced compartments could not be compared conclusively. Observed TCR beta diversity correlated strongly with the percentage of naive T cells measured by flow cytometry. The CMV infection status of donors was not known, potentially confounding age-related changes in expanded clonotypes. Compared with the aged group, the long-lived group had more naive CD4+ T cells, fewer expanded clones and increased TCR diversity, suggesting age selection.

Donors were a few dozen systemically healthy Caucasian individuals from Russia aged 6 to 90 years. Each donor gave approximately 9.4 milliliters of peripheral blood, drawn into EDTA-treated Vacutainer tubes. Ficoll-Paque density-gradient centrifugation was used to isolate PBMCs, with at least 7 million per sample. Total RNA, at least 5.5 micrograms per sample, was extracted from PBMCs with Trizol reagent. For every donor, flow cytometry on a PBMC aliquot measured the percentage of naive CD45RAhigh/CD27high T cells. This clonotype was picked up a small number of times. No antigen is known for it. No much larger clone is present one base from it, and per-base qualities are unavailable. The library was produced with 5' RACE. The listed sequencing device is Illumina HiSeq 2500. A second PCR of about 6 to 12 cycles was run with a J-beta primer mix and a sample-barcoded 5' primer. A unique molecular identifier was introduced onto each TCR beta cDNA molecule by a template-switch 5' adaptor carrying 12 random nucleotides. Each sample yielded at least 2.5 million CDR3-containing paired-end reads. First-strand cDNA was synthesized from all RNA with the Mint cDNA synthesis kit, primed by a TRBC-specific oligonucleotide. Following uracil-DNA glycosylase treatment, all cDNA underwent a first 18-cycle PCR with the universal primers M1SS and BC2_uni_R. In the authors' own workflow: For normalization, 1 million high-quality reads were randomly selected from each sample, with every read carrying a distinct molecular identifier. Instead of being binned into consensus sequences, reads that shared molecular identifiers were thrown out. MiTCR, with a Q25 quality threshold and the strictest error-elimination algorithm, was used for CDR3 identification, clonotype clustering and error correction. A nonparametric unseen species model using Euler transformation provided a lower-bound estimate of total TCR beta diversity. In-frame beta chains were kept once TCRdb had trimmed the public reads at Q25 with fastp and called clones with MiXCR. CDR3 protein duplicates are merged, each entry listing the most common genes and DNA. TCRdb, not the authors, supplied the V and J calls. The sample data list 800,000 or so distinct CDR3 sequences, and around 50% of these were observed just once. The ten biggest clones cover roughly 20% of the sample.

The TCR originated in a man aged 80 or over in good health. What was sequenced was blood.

The DNA sequence follows: TGCAGTGCTAGCAGCGGAAACCAAGAGACCCAGTACTTC. It codes for CSASSGNQETQYF. The rearrangement combines TRBV20-1 with TRBJ2-5; TRBD2 might be the D gene, on 5 matching bases. From its cysteine to its phenylalanine, the CDR3 spans 13 amino acids. The CDR3 DNA has 39 bases and is translated from base 1. Trimming at the junction amounts to 3 bases on V and 0 bases on J, and the germline ends lie 8 bases apart. For CDR1 and CDR2, the germline V gene (reference sequence) lists DFQATT and SNEGSKA.